Listed here is a single T cell receptor beta chain. The antigen is not known. Division of CD4+ cells produced a CD45RA+ naive subset and a CD45RA-negative memory subset. CDR3 length: 17 residues. V dropped 0 bases and J dropped 2; count of bases not matched to a gene: 5. Germline CDR1 and CDR2: LGHNA and YSLEER. Produced via immunoSEQ multiplex PCR; TCRdb's table is partial and in-frame only. The sample lists under 2.5 million clones, around 90% occurring once. These data originate in a study of shared clonotypes between healthy human individuals. In the study overall: In total, the donors were a couple of women and a few men aged 18 to 49. CD8 memory received one plate per donor, CD8 naive two, CD4 memory three and CD4 naive three.

Study-level results: Around 5% was the fraction of naive CD4 clonotypes found shared across four donors.

Sequencing was carried out using naive CD4+ T cells from PBMCs. Subset given: CD45RA+ positively selected. The sequence was obtained from a man between 18 and 35 years old in good health. Some clones in this sample may be carry-over from other donors' samples. This chain links TRBV4-3 with TRBJ2-2; 8 bases line up with TRBD1. CDR3 bases: TGCGCCAGCAGCCAAGAAGGACAGGGCGGAAACACCGGGGAGCTGTTTTTT. Translation gives CASSQEGQGGNTGELFF.